This TCR beta chain was obtained from a study of shared clonotypes between healthy human individuals. Study details: Each donor had three CD4 naive, three CD4 memory, two CD8 naive and one CD8 memory plate. Study outcomes and limitations: Unshared clonotypes carried lower generation probabilities than those common to all four donors.

The V gene lost 3 bases and the J gene lost 0 bases, with 10 bases spanning the gap. The germline V gene has CDR1 MNHEY and CDR2 SMNVEV (reference sequence). This CDR3 has 15 amino acids. In the study's own analysis: ImmunoSEQ supplied junction-only sequences lacking quality scores, so filtering was different. TCRdb keeps only in-frame clones here, not all; method: immunoSEQ multiplex PCR. The DNA was the basis for D and trimming; V, J and clone size are from that table. Of some 2,000,000 clones in the sample, roughly 94% were seen once. As to this clone: The antigen is not known.

The chain uses TRBV27 and TRBJ2-3; a weak D match, TRBD2 (5 bases). The source material was naive CD4+ T cells sorted from blood. The subset was: CD45RA+ positively selected. The receptor comes from a man younger than 30 in good health. CDR3 amino acids: CASSFRGASTDTQYF. The CDR3 nucleotides read TGTGCCAGCAGTTTTCGGGGAGCTAGCACAGATACGCAGTATTTT.